This T cell receptor (beta chain) was retrieved from a study of a mutant IDH1 vaccine in newly diagnosed glioma. Across the whole study: The therapy given earlier, which was standard therapy, consisted of radiotherapy, temozolomide, or both, and most of the patients received both.

TCRdb's table, derived via immunoSEQ multiplex PCR, lists solely in-frame clones and lacks some. The sample consists of 60,000 or so clones, 84% of them appearing once. To note about this clone: Antigen specificity is unknown.

Time point defined: week 35, safety follow-up. With topical imiquimod, each dose of the vaccine consisted of 300 ug of mutant IDH1 20-mer peptide. Germline loops: CDR1 SGHRS, CDR2 YFSETQ. There are 13 residues in the CDR3. V was clipped by 0 bases and J by 7 bases, with 10 bases between them. The receptor's source is a man aged 25-45 years with glioma. The V gene is TRBV5-1, the J gene TRBJ1-1; the D gene is possibly TRBD1 (5 bases). The sequences come from PBMCs, collected from a glioma patient whose treatment included an IDH1 peptide vaccine. In nucleotides, the CDR3 is TGCGCCAGCAGCTTGGGGACACAGAATGAAGCTTTCTTT. Encoded protein: CASSLGTQNEAFF.